Following are 7 T cell receptor beta chains from one sample sequenced in a study of radiotherapy plus CTLA-4 blockade in lung cancer. Sequencing used immunoSEQ multiplex PCR; TCRdb keeps in-frame clones, though not all of them. Of about 60,000 clones in the sample, around 80% were seen once. The specimen comprised peripheral blood, sampled from a patient treated with radiotherapy plus ipilimumab. These receptors were taken from a human donor with non-small cell lung cancer who had a partial response to radiotherapy plus ipilimumab.

V gene TRBV6-1 combines with J gene TRBJ2-1; 13 nucleotides line up with TRBD2. J was trimmed by 5 bases and V by 2 bases; bases with no gene match: 9. The CDR3 is 18 residues long. Germline V gene sequence: CDR1 MNHNS, CDR2 SASEGT. In nucleotides, the CDR3 is TGTGCCAGCAGTGAACTTCGAGGACTAGCGGGGGTGAACAATGAGCAGTTCTTC. As protein: CASSELRGLAGVNNEQFF.

The chain couples TRBV4-3 to TRBJ1-5; 8 bases line up with TRBD1. V was pared by 1 base and J by 2 bases, with 1 base of the junction left unmatched. Germline assignment: CDR1 LGHNA and CDR2 YSLEER. The CDR3 loop spans 15 amino acids. CDR3 sequence (DNA): TGCGCCAGCAGCCAAGGGGGACAGGGCAATCAGCCCCAGCATTTT. It translates to CASSQGGQGNQPQHF.

J is TRBJ1-2 and V is TRBV6-1, with D perhaps matching TRBD1 (5 bases). Germline loops: CDR1 MNHNS, CDR2 SASEGT. V gave up 1 base and J gave up 5 bases, with 11 bases separating them. CDR3 length: 14 amino acids. CDR3 protein: CASSEEAGRYGYTF. The CDR3 DNA follows: TGTGCCAGCAGTGAAGAGGCAGGGCGGTATGGCTACACCTTC.

This clone occurred once. The V call is TRBV5-3, the J call TRBJ2-7, with D tentatively TRBD1 (5 bases). TRBV5-3 is an ORF, with its function uncertain. The CDR3 is 14 amino acids. Between the trimmed V and J ends, which lost 0 bases and 3 bases, there was a span of 10 bases. CDR3 nucleotide sequence: TGTGCCAGAAGCTTGGCCAGGGAAAACTACGAGCAGTACTTC. Translation: CARSLARENYEQYF.

This clone has just one count. The chain carries TRBV6-6 and TRBJ2-2; 9 nucleotides match TRBD1. The germline V gene has CDR1 MNHNY and CDR2 SVGAGI (reference sequence). This CDR3 spans 14 amino acids. V trimming: 7 bases; J trimming: 4 bases; junction bases outside the gene matches: 4. The CDR3, as DNA: TGTGCCAGCACCCGGACAGGGGTCACCGGGGAGCTGTTTTTT. This translates into CASTRTGVTGELFF.

The CDR3 sequence: CASSLASPLANPRRSGANVLTF. The DNA of the CDR3 is TGCGCCAGCAGCTTGGCCAGTCCCTTGGCCAACCCCCGTCGCTCTGGGGCCAACGTCCTGACTTTC. V gene TRBV5-1 combines with J gene TRBJ2-6; D unresolved. The CDR3 is 22 residues long. V dropped 0 bases and J dropped 0 bases, with 25 bases sitting between them. Germline CDR1 SGHRS, CDR2 YFSETQ.

The V gene is TRBV19, the J gene TRBJ2-7, with TRBD1 matching 7 bases. The V and J ends lost 6 bases and 6 bases, in that order; junction bases with no gene match: 5. CDR3 length equals 12 residues. Germline assignment: CDR1 LNHDA and CDR2 SQIVND (reference sequence). As DNA, the CDR3 is TGTGCCAGTAGCCTCCGGACAGGCGAGCAGTACTTC. Protein sequence: CASSLRTGEQYF. The full variable domain, in which reference TRBV19 and TRBJ2-7 provide the parts outside the CDR3, is DGGITQSPKYLFRKEGQNVTLSCEQNLNHDAMYWYRQDPGQGLRLIYYSQIVNDFQKGDIAEGYSVSREKKESFPLTVTSAQKNPTAFYLCASSLRTGEQYFGPGTRLTVT.